The rows below give T cell receptor beta chains drawn from one sample of a study of OX40 agonist ivuxolimab in advanced cancers. TCRdb keeps only in-frame clones here, not all; method: immunoSEQ multiplex PCR. The profile shows about 48,000 clones, 81% of them singletons. The specimen comprised CD4+ or CD8+ T cells sorted from blood, sampled in a trial of the OX40 agonist ivuxolimab. These receptors all stem from an adult with an advanced solid tumor such as melanoma, head and neck, liver or kidney cancer. The CDR3 runs from the conserved cysteine through the conserved F or W. D genes are given only for firm matches. Where a row states a size, it is once, few, many or the class of an expanded clone; other rows omit it.

d_call: .; v_call: TRBV9; clone_size: .; j_call: TRBJ2-3; cdr3_aa: CASTLSTDTQYF; cdr3_nt: TGTGCCAGCACCCTTAGCACAGATACGCAGTATTTT
d_call: .; v_call: TRBV6-6; clone_size: .; j_call: TRBJ1-2; cdr3_aa: CASSYLGGYTF; cdr3_nt: TGTGCCAGCAGTTACTTAGGCGGCTACACCTTC
d_call: TRBD1; v_call: TRBV29-1; clone_size: .; j_call: TRBJ2-7; cdr3_aa: CSVEGQGSSYEQYF; cdr3_nt: TGCAGCGTAGAGGGACAGGGGAGCTCCTACGAGCAGTACTTC
d_call: TRBD1; v_call: TRBV19; clone_size: .; j_call: TRBJ1-4; cdr3_aa: CASSPTGGKGKLFF; cdr3_nt: TGTGCCAGTAGCCCAACAGGGGGCAAGGGGAAACTGTTTTTT
d_call: TRBD1; v_call: TRBV2; clone_size: .; j_call: TRBJ2-7; cdr3_aa: CASTIRDRGSYEQYF; cdr3_nt: TGTGCCAGCACCATCCGGGACAGGGGGAGTTACGAGCAGTACTTC
d_call: TRBD1; v_call: TRBV10-1; clone_size: .; j_call: TRBJ2-2; cdr3_aa: CASRWDRYTGELFF; cdr3_nt: TGCGCCAGCAGGTGGGACAGATACACCGGGGAGCTGTTTTTT
d_call: TRBD1; v_call: TRBV18; clone_size: .; j_call: TRBJ1-4; cdr3_aa: CASSPLGGDEKLFF; cdr3_nt: TGTGCCAGCTCACCGTTAGGGGGCGATGAAAAACTGTTTTTT
d_call: TRBD2; v_call: TRBV5-1; clone_size: .; j_call: TRBJ2-1; cdr3_aa: CASSLRLAAKRPNEQFF; cdr3_nt: TGCGCCAGCAGCCTAAGACTAGCGGCCAAACGACCCAATGAGCAGTTCTTC
d_call: .; v_call: TRBV28; clone_size: .; j_call: TRBJ1-5; cdr3_aa: CASSLAQGRRNQPQHF; cdr3_nt: TGTGCCAGCAGTTTAGCGCAGGGAAGGAGGAATCAGCCCCAGCATTTT
d_call: TRBD1; v_call: TRBV7-2; clone_size: .; j_call: TRBJ1-4; cdr3_aa: CASTESTGGAEKLFF; cdr3_nt: TGTGCCAGCACCGAATCGACAGGGGGGGCGGAAAAACTGTTTTTT
d_call: .; v_call: TRBV7-9; clone_size: once; j_call: TRBJ1-2; cdr3_aa: CASSPDSNYGYTF; cdr3_nt: TGTGCCAGCAGCCCGGACAGTAACTATGGCTACACCTTC
d_call: .; v_call: TRBV2; clone_size: .; j_call: TRBJ1-5; cdr3_aa: CASSSLGNQPQHF; cdr3_nt: TGTGCCAGCAGTTCACTCGGCAATCAGCCCCAGCATTTT
d_call: TRBD1; v_call: TRBV18; clone_size: .; j_call: TRBJ2-1; cdr3_aa: CASSPRQGANNEQFF; cdr3_nt: TGTGCCAGCTCACCACGGCAGGGGGCTAACAATGAGCAGTTCTTC
d_call: TRBD2; v_call: TRBV9; clone_size: .; j_call: TRBJ2-1; cdr3_aa: CASSVELAGSYNEQFF; cdr3_nt: TGTGCCAGCAGCGTCGAACTAGCGGGATCCTACAATGAGCAGTTCTTC
d_call: .; v_call: TRBV7-9; clone_size: once; j_call: TRBJ1-1; cdr3_aa: CASSWTGSEAFF; cdr3_nt: TGTGCCAGCAGCTGGACTGGGTCTGAAGCTTTCTTT
d_call: .; v_call: TRBV7-9; clone_size: .; j_call: TRBJ1-4; cdr3_aa: CASSLGGIPTNEKLFF; cdr3_nt: TGTGCCAGCAGCCTGGGAGGGATCCCTACCAATGAAAAACTGTTTTTT
d_call: .; v_call: TRBV5-1; clone_size: .; j_call: TRBJ2-2; cdr3_aa: CASSLLNGNTGELFF; cdr3_nt: TGCGCCAGCAGCTTGCTGAACGGAAACACCGGGGAGCTGTTTTTT
d_call: TRBD2; v_call: TRBV29-1; clone_size: few; j_call: TRBJ2-3; cdr3_aa: CSASTSGSTDTQYF; cdr3_nt: TGCAGCGCCTCGACTAGCGGATCCACAGATACGCAGTATTTT
d_call: .; v_call: TRBV6-5; clone_size: .; j_call: TRBJ2-3; cdr3_aa: CASRLADTQYF; cdr3_nt: TGTGCCAGCAGATTGGCGGATACGCAGTATTTT
d_call: TRBD2; v_call: TRBV28; clone_size: once; j_call: TRBJ2-1; cdr3_aa: CASSLGLAGVSEQFF; cdr3_nt: TGTGCCAGCAGCCTAGGACTAGCGGGAGTGAGTGAGCAGTTCTTC
d_call: .; v_call: TRBV5-6; clone_size: .; j_call: TRBJ2-1; cdr3_aa: CASSLGLEVNEQFF; cdr3_nt: TGTGCCAGCAGCTTGGGACTTGAAGTTAATGAGCAGTTCTTC
d_call: .; v_call: TRBV20-1; clone_size: .; j_call: TRBJ1-3; cdr3_aa: CSASIGNTIYF; cdr3_nt: TGCAGTGCTAGCATTGGAAACACCATATATTTT
d_call: .; v_call: TRBV9; clone_size: .; j_call: TRBJ2-3; cdr3_aa: CASSVSTDTQYF; cdr3_nt: TGTGCCAGCAGCGTGAGCACAGATACGCAGTATTTT
d_call: TRBD1; v_call: TRBV7-9; clone_size: few; j_call: TRBJ2-5; cdr3_aa: CASSFGTGVVVTETQYF; cdr3_nt: TGTGCCAGCAGCTTTGGGACAGGGGTAGTTGTTACGGAGACCCAGTACTTC
d_call: TRBD1; v_call: TRBV30; clone_size: .; j_call: TRBJ2-7; cdr3_aa: CAWRGTGSAYEQYF; cdr3_nt: TGTGCCTGGAGGGGGACAGGGAGCGCCTACGAGCAGTACTTC
d_call: .; v_call: TRBV10-1; clone_size: .; j_call: TRBJ2-1; cdr3_aa: CASSDPPLNEQFF; cdr3_nt: TGCGCCAGCAGTGACCCTCCCCTCAATGAGCAGTTCTTC
d_call: .; v_call: TRBV5-4; clone_size: few; j_call: TRBJ2-2; cdr3_aa: CASSLGLGGTGELFF; cdr3_nt: TGTGCCAGCAGCTTGGGGTTAGGAGGTACCGGGGAGCTGTTTTTT
d_call: TRBD2; v_call: TRBV30; clone_size: .; j_call: TRBJ2-1; cdr3_aa: CASRGTSIMDEQFF; cdr3_nt: TGTGCCTCAAGGGGGACTAGCATTATGGATGAGCAGTTCTTC
d_call: .; v_call: TRBV20-1; clone_size: .; j_call: TRBJ2-1; cdr3_aa: CSSIPEGEQFF; cdr3_nt: TGCAGTTCCATCCCCGAGGGTGAGCAGTTCTTC
d_call: .; v_call: TRBV19; clone_size: .; j_call: TRBJ1-1; cdr3_aa: CASRIAMNTEAFF; cdr3_nt: TGTGCCAGCCGAATCGCCATGAACACTGAAGCTTTCTTT
d_call: .; v_call: TRBV10-1; clone_size: .; j_call: TRBJ2-7; cdr3_aa: CASSEGLAYGSYEQYF; cdr3_nt: TGCGCCAGCAGTGAGGGGCTAGCTTATGGCTCCTACGAGCAGTACTTC
d_call: .; v_call: TRBV7-8; clone_size: .; j_call: TRBJ1-4; cdr3_aa: CASSFTSEKLFF; cdr3_nt: TGTGCCAGCAGCTTCACAAGTGAAAAACTGTTTTTT
d_call: TRBD1; v_call: TRBV2; clone_size: .; j_call: TRBJ1-5; cdr3_aa: CASSPQGSRSNQPQHF; cdr3_nt: TGTGCCAGCAGTCCACAGGGGAGCAGAAGCAATCAGCCCCAGCATTTT
d_call: .; v_call: TRBV18; clone_size: .; j_call: TRBJ1-5; cdr3_aa: CASSPTDINQPQHF; cdr3_nt: TGTGCCAGCTCACCAACCGATATCAATCAGCCCCAGCATTTT
d_call: .; v_call: TRBV12-2; clone_size: .; j_call: TRBJ2-3; cdr3_aa: CASRLASGIEDTQYF; cdr3_nt: TGTGCAAGTCGCTTAGCTAGCGGGATCGAAGATACGCAGTATTTT
d_call: .; v_call: TRBV2; clone_size: .; j_call: TRBJ2-1; cdr3_aa: CASTGLTPEQFF; cdr3_nt: TGTGCCAGCACCGGACTTACCCCAGAGCAGTTCTTC